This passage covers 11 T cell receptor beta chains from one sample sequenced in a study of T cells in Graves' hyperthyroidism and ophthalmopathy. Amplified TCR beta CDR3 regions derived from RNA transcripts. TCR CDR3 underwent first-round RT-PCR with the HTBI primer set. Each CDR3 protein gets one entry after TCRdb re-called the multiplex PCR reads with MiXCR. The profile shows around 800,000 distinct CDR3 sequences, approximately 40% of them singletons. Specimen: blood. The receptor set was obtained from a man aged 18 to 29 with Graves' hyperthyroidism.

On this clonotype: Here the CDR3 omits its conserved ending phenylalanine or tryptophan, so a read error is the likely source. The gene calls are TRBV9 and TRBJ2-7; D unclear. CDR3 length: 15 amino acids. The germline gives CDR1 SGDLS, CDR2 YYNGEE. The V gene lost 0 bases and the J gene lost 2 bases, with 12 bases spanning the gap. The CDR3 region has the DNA TGTGCCAGCAGCGTAGCACCCGCCCTCACCTACGAGCAGTACCTC. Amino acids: CASSVAPALTYEQYL.

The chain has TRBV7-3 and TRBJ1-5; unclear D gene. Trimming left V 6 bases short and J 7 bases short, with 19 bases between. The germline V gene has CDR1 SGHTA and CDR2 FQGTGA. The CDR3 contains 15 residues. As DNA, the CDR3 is TGTGCCAGCAGTCCTCAATTGGGGAACGAGCAGCCCCAGCATTTT. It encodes CASSPQLGNEQPQHF.

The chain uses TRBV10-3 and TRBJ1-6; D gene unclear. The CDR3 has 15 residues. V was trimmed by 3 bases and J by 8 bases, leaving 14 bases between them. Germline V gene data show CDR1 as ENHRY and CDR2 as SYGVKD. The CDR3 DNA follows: TGTGCCATCAGTGAAGATTGGCCCTACGATTCACCCCTCCACTTT. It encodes CAISEDWPYDSPLHF.

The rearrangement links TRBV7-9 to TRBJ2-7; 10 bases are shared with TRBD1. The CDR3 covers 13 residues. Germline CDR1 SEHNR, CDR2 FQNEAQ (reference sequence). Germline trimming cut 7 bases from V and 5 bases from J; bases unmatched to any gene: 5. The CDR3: CASITGTGDEQYF. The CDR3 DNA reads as TGTGCCAGCATCACCGGGACAGGGGACGAGCAGTACTTC.

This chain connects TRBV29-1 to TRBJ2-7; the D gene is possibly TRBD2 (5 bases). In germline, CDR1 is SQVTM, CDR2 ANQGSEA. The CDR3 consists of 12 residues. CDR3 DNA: TGCAGTCCCAGAAGAGGGCTCGAGGAGCAGTACTTC. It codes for CSPRRGLEEQYF.

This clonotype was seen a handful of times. The CDR3 here is CASSSRTGGSEKLFF. The CDR3 nucleotides are TGCGCCAGCAGCTCCCGGACAGGGGGAAGTGAAAAACTGTTTTTT. The chain employs TRBV4-1 and TRBJ1-4, with TRBD1 matching over 10 bases. This CDR3 has 15 residues. V was pared by 5 bases and J by 7 bases, with 7 bases of the junction left unmatched. Per the germline V gene, CDR1 is MGHRA and CDR2 is YSYEKL.

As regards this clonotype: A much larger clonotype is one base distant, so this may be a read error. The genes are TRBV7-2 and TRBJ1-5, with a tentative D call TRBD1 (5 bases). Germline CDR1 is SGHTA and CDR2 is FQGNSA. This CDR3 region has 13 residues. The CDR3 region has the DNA TGTGTCAGCAGCGGAGAGGGGCATCAGCCCCAGCATTTT. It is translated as CVSSGEGHQPQHF.

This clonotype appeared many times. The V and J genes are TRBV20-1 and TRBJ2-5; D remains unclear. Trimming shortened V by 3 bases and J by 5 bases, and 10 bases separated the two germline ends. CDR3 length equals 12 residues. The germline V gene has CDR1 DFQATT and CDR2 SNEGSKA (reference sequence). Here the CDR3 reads CSASVRGETQYF. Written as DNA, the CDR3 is TGCAGTGCTAGCGTCCGCGGTGAGACCCAGTACTTC.

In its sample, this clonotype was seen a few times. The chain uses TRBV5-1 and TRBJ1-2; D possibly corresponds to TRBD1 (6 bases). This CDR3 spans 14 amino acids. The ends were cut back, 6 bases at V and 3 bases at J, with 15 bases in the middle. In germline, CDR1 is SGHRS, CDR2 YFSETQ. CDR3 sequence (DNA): TGCGCCAGCAACCCGGTGGGGGCGTACTATGGCTACACCTTC. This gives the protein CASNPVGAYYGYTF.

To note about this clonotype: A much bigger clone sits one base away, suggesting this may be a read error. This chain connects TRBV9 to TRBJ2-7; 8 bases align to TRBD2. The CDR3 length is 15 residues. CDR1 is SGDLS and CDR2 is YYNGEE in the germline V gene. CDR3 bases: TGTGCCGGCAGCGTATCGGGGGGGAACTCCTACGAGCAGTACTTC. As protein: CAGSVSGGNSYEQYF. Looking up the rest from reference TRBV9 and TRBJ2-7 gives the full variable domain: DSGVTQTPKHLITATGQRVTLRCSPRSGDLSVYWYQQSLDQGLQFLIQYYNGEERAKGNILERFSAQQFPDLHSELNLSSLELGDSALYFCAGSVSGGNSYEQYFGPGTRLTVT.

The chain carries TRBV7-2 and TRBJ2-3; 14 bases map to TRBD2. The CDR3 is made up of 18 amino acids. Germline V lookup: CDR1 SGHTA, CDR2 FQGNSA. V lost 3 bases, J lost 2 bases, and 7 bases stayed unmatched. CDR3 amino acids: CASSLGLAGASPTDTQYF. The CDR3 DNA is TGTGCCAGCAGCTTGGGACTAGCGGGAGCCTCACCCACAGATACGCAGTATTTT.